This entry features one T cell receptor beta chain sequence. The record originates from a study of shared clonotypes between healthy human individuals. Study-level background: Participating donors consisted of two women and three men aged 18 to 49.

Terminally differentiated effector memory CD45RA+ cells were excluded from the naive CD8 cells, which were CD45RO-negative and positively selected for CCR7. The junction had 4 bases not matched to a gene; V was cut back by 4 bases and J by 12 bases. CDR1 and CDR2 (germline): SGHDT, YYEEEE. CDR3 length: 13 amino acids. Measured with immunoSEQ multiplex PCR; TCRdb has only the in-frame clones, and not every one. The repertoire has about 2,200,000 clones, approximately 94% of them found once; the top ten carry around 1.7%. This sequence was found in a man aged 18-30 years in good health. Some clones in this sample may be carry-over from other donors' samples. The chain carries TRBV5-6 and TRBJ2-1; 13 bases match TRBD2. The sequenced sample consisted of naive CD8+ T cells from PBMCs. DNA of the CDR3: TGTGCCAGCAGCCTTGGGACTAGCGGGATGCAGTTCTTC. Translation gives CASSLGTSGMQFF.